The next 2 T cell receptor beta chains were all read from a single sample in a study of control samples from healthy donors and cancer patients. Profiled with immunoSEQ multiplex PCR; TCRdb holds only in-frame clones, not every one. The sample has about 140,000 clones; about 91% are singletons. The sample consisted of blood. Receptor source: a man aged 25-45 years in good health.

The chain couples TRBV14 to TRBJ2-3; perhaps TRBD1 as D (5 bases). Germline CDR1 is SGHDN and CDR2 is FVKESK. Trimming shortened V by 4 bases and J by 1 base, and 12 bases separated the two germline ends. The CDR3 has 15 residues. The CDR3 nucleotides are TGTGCCAGCAGCCTAAGGACACCTGGCACAGATACGCAGTATTTT. Its translation is CASSLRTPGTDTQYF.

The chain carries TRBV27 and TRBJ1-2; the match to TRBD1 covers 9 bases. The CDR3 spans 17 residues. From germline, CDR1 is MNHEY and CDR2 SMNVEV (reference sequence). The J segment lost 5 bases and the V segment lost 2 bases, leaving 12 bases of the junction unmatched. CDR3: CASSLGAGTGPLYGYTF. CDR3 in DNA: TGTGCCAGCAGTTTAGGAGCCGGGACAGGGCCCCTTTATGGCTACACCTTC.